These 29 T cell receptor beta chains came from one sample sequenced in a study of T cell responses to AZD1222 COVID-19 vaccine. Generated by immunoSEQ multiplex PCR, the TCRdb table keeps only in-frame clones and is missing some. The sample records 100,000 or so clones, more than 75% being singletons. Source: peripheral blood, taken on day 0 of AZD1222 vaccination. Receptor source: an adult in good health.

The chain combines TRBV7-2 with TRBJ2-1; D ambiguous. The CDR3 is 11 amino acids. The V gene lost 5 bases and the J gene lost 2 bases, with 1 base spanning the gap. The germline V gene has CDR1 SGHTA and CDR2 FQGNSA. The CDR3 sequence is CASSPYNEQFF. The CDR3 DNA follows: TGTGCCAGCAGCCCCTACAATGAGCAGTTCTTC.

The V call is TRBV2, the J call TRBJ1-4, with D perhaps TRBD1 (5 bases). CDR1 and CDR2 (germline): SNHLY, FYNNEI. V lost 10 bases and J lost 9, with 18 bases in between. This CDR3 has 13 amino acids. CDR3 region: CAMGGGRDQKLFF. CDR3 nucleotides: TGTGCCATGGGCGGCGGCAGGGACCAAAAACTGTTTTTT.

The rearrangement links TRBV18 to TRBJ2-3; no definite D call. Trimming cost V 8 bases and J 0 bases, with 15 bases left between them. Germline lookup yields CDR1 KGHSH and CDR2 LQKENI. There are 15 residues in the CDR3. The CDR3 reads CASTFRRDSTDTQYF. CDR3 bases: TGTGCCAGCACGTTCCGACGAGATAGCACAGATACGCAGTATTTT.

The genes are TRBV6-5 and TRBJ2-7; 11 nucleotides line up with TRBD2. The V gene's germline CDR1 is MNHEY and CDR2 SVGAGI. The CDR3 length is 15 residues. Unmatched junction bases numbered 7, after V lost 6 bases and J lost 3 bases. CDR3 sequence: CASSQTSGGVYEQYF. The DNA for the CDR3 is TGTGCCAGCAGCCAAACTAGCGGGGGTGTCTACGAGCAGTACTTC.

The rearrangement links TRBV30 to TRBJ2-7; the D gene is possibly TRBD1 (6 bases). The length of the CDR3 is 13 residues. Between the trimmed V and J ends, which lost 0 bases and 5 bases, there was a span of 11 bases. Germline CDR1 and CDR2: GTSNPN and SVGIG (reference sequence). The CDR3 spells CAWSVLGANEQYF. The CDR3 DNA sequence: TGTGCCTGGAGTGTACTGGGGGCCAACGAGCAGTACTTC.

This chain connects TRBV9 to TRBJ2-7; 13 nucleotides align to TRBD2. Germline values: CDR1 SGDLS, CDR2 YYNGEE. V lost 0 bases and J lost 6; bases outside the gene matches: 0. The CDR3 has 14 amino acids. The CDR3 protein is CASSVGLAGGEQYF. CDR3 sequence (DNA): TGTGCCAGCAGCGTAGGACTAGCGGGAGGCGAGCAGTACTTC.

The rearrangement joins TRBV27 to TRBJ2-3; tentative D call: TRBD2 (6 bases). The CDR3 totals 14 residues. V was trimmed by 7 bases and J by 6 bases, leaving 17 bases between them. CDR1 is MNHEY and CDR2 is SMNVEV in the germline V gene (reference sequence). CDR3 nucleotide sequence: TGTGCCAGCAAGAGGAGTAGCGGCAGGGATACGCAGTATTTT. Residues: CASKRSSGRDTQYF.

The rearrangement joins TRBV28 to TRBJ2-1, with 14 bases that match TRBD2. After removal of 6 bases from V and 9 bases from J, the junction contained 16 bases not matched to a gene. CDR1 MDHEN and CDR2 SYDVKM come from the germline V gene. The CDR3 is 18 residues long. The CDR3 bases are TGTGCCAGCAGCAACATACCGGGACTAGCGGGAGACGTGGGTGAGCAGTTCTTC. It codes for CASSNIPGLAGDVGEQFF.

J is TRBJ2-7 and V is TRBV5-1, with TRBD2 matching 12 bases. Germline V gene data show CDR1 as SGHRS and CDR2 as YFSETQ. CDR3 size: 17 residues. V lost 2 bases and J lost 4; bases outside the gene matches: 10. CDR3 region: CASSFVASGRAQYEQYF. CDR3 in DNA: TGCGCCAGCAGCTTTGTAGCTAGCGGGAGGGCCCAATACGAGCAGTACTTC.

The genes are TRBV11-2 and TRBJ2-3, with a tentative D call TRBD1 (7 bases). Germline CDR1 is SGHAT and CDR2 is FQNNGV. This CDR3 is built from 15 residues. Trimming removed 5 bases from V and 4 bases from J, with 16 bases in between. In DNA form, the CDR3 reads TGTGCCAGCAGCCCGAGGGGGCGGGAAGCAGATACGCAGTATTTT. Its protein product is CASSPRGREADTQYF.

This chain links TRBV2 with TRBJ2-5, with 10 bases identical to TRBD2. The CDR3 covers 17 residues. Germline assignment: CDR1 SNHLY and CDR2 FYNNEI. V lost 0 bases and J lost 5; bases outside the gene matches: 9. CDR3 DNA sequence: TGTGCCAGCAGTGAAGCGGTGCTAGCGGGAGTGGGGGAGACCCAGTACTTC. It specifies CASSEAVLAGVGETQYF.

V usage is TRBV3-1 (or the pseudogene TRBV3-2) and J usage is TRBJ1-3; D is ambiguous. Germline V gene lookup returns CDR1 LGHDT and CDR2 YNNKEL (reference sequence). The CDR3 sequence is 15 residues long. With 0 bases removed from V and 2 bases from J, the gap between germline ends came to 8 bases. The CDR3 loop reads CASSQDLSAGNTIYF. DNA of the CDR3: TGTGCCAGCAGCCAAGACCTGTCCGCTGGAAACACCATATATTTT.

The J gene is TRBJ2-2, the V gene TRBV30, with D unclear. The CDR3 runs to 12 residues. CDR1 and CDR2 (germline): GTSNPN, SVGIG (reference sequence). V was cut by 0 bases and J by 6 bases, with 5 bases left in between. CDR3 sequence (DNA): TGTGCCTGGAGTGTACCGCCCGGGGAGCTGTTTTTT. Protein: CAWSVPPGELFF.

To note about this clone: The DNA is omitted, as the CDR3 cannot be located on it reliably, and the CDR3 follows TCRdb's listing. The J gene is TRBJ2-7, the V gene TRBV28. Germline V lookup: CDR1 MDHEN, CDR2 SYDVKM. The CDR3 region is 15 residues in length, termini included. The chain's CDR3 is CASSSSGTAETGQYF.

The chain uses TRBV28 and TRBJ2-1; possible D gene TRBD1, 5 bases. Trimming removed 6 bases at V and 4 bases at J, with 13 bases between. Germline V gene data show CDR1 as MDHEN and CDR2 as SYDVKM. The CDR3 extends over 14 amino acids. CDR3 coding DNA: TGTGCCAGCAGGCCAGCAAGGACATACAATGAGCAGTTCTTC. This translates into CASRPARTYNEQFF. The whole variable domain, filled in from reference TRBV28 and TRBJ2-1, reads DVKVTQSSRYLVKRTGEKVFLECVQDMDHENMFWYRQDPGLGLRLIYFSYDVKMKEKGDIPEGYSVSREKKERFSLILESASTNQTSMYLCASRPARTYNEQFFGPGTRLTVL.

V usage is TRBV30 and J usage is TRBJ2-1, with a tentative D call TRBD2 (6 bases). CDR3 length: 14 residues. In germline, CDR1 is GTSNPN, CDR2 SVGIG (reference sequence). Trimming cost V 4 bases and J 7 bases, with 17 bases left between them. The CDR3 loop reads CAWMWGRERNEQFF. The CDR3 DNA is TGTGCCTGGATGTGGGGACGGGAGAGAAATGAGCAGTTCTTC.

The V gene is TRBV28, the J gene TRBJ2-5, with unresolved D. This CDR3 is built from 14 residues. In germline, CDR1 is MDHEN, CDR2 SYDVKM. V was clipped by 7 bases and J by 0 bases, with 12 bases between them. The CDR3 reads CASNDPGNQETQYF. The CDR3 coding sequence is TGTGCCAGCAATGATCCAGGTAACCAAGAGACCCAGTACTTC.

CDR3 region: CASSLSPGLAMNEQFF. The CDR3 DNA reads TGTGCCAGCAGTTTATCACCGGGACTAGCGATGAATGAGCAGTTCTTC. This sequence joins TRBV27 and TRBJ2-1; 10 nucleotides match TRBD2. Germline trimming cut 0 bases from V and 7 bases from J; bases unmatched to any gene: 6. The CDR3 loop spans 16 amino acids. The V gene's germline CDR1 is MNHEY and CDR2 SMNVEV (reference sequence).

This chain connects TRBV24-1 to TRBJ2-3; TRBD2 agrees at 10 bases. Germline V CDR1 and CDR2: KGHDR, SFDVKD. V lost 3 bases to trimming and J lost 6 bases; unmatched junction nucleotides: 8. The CDR3 is 16 residues long. Here the CDR3 reads CATSDPTSGDGDTQYF. The CDR3 nucleotides are TGTGCCACCAGTGATCCCACTAGCGGGGATGGGGATACGCAGTATTTT.

The V call is TRBV5-1, the J call TRBJ2-1, with D unclear. The ends were cut back, 0 bases at V and 3 bases at J, with 10 bases in the middle. Germline V lookup: CDR1 SGHRS, CDR2 YFSETQ. CDR3 length: 15 residues. CDR3 sequence (DNA): TGCGCCAGCAGCTTGGGTTCTACTAACTACAATGAGCAGTTCTTC. This codes for CASSLGSTNYNEQFF.

CDR3 coding DNA: TGTGCCAGCAGCCCCACAGGGAGGGGCGGCAATGAGCAGTTCTTC. It encodes CASSPTGRGGNEQFF. This chain joins TRBV5-6 and TRBJ2-1, with a possible D match to TRBD2 (7 bases). Germline V gene data show CDR1 as SGHDT and CDR2 as YYEEEE. The CDR3 runs to 15 residues. V dropped 4 bases and J dropped 6 bases, with 17 bases sitting between them.

The chain uses TRBV5-1 and TRBJ1-1; TRBD1 aligns across 8 bases. Germline V gene data show CDR1 as SGHRS and CDR2 as YFSETQ. V lost 0 bases and J lost 2; bases outside the gene matches: 3. The CDR3 is made up of 15 amino acids. In nucleotides, the CDR3 is TGCGCCAGCAGCTTGGGGGACAGGTCCAACACTGAAGCTTTCTTT. The encoded protein is CASSLGDRSNTEAFF.

The V and J genes are TRBV7-9 and TRBJ2-7; TRBD2 aligns across 8 bases. This CDR3 has 16 amino acids. The V and J ends lost 3 bases and 5 bases, in that order; junction bases with no gene match: 12. The germline V gene encodes CDR1 SEHNR and CDR2 FQNEAQ (reference sequence). This chain's CDR3 is CASSLWTGGSRNEQYF. The CDR3 nucleotides read TGTGCCAGCAGCTTGTGGACGGGGGGGAGTAGGAACGAGCAGTACTTC.

V and J are TRBV9 and TRBJ2-5, with TRBD2 matching over 13 bases. CDR3 length: 16 residues. Trimming cost V 0 bases and J 5 bases; bases outside gene matches: 4. Germline V gene data show CDR1 as SGDLS and CDR2 as YYNGEE. CDR3 sequence: CASSVGGLAGVETQYF. The CDR3 region has the DNA TGTGCCAGCAGCGTAGGTGGACTAGCGGGAGTGGAGACCCAGTACTTC.

The CDR3 loop is CASSVWEGQGNTGELFF. The CDR3 DNA reads TGTGCCAGCAGCGTATGGGAGGGACAGGGGAACACCGGGGAGCTGTTTTTT. The chain has TRBV9 and TRBJ2-2, with TRBD1 identical over 9 bases. Germline CDR1 reads SGDLS; CDR2 reads YYNGEE. V lost 1 base to trimming and J lost 1 base; unmatched junction nucleotides: 5. The CDR3 sequence is 17 residues long.

The chain links TRBV12-3 or TRBV12-4 to TRBJ2-1; D ambiguous. The CDR3 runs to 13 residues. The germline V and J ends were trimmed by 6 bases and 3 bases, with 9 bases remaining between them. The CDR3 region is CASRPLDYNEQFF. CDR3 in DNA: TGTGCCAGCAGACCACTCGACTACAATGAGCAGTTCTTC.

The chain joins TRBV11-3 to TRBJ2-2, with D maybe TRBD1 (5 bases). Germline V CDR1 and CDR2: SGHNT, YENEEA. V shed 8 bases and J shed 0 bases, with 7 bases lying between them. CDR3 length: 13 residues. The CDR3 DNA reads TGTGCCAGCGGGGCAGCGAACACCGGGGAGCTGTTTTTT. Translated: CASGAANTGELFF.

This clone was counted only a few times. The rearrangement uses TRBV30 and TRBJ1-2; 10 bases agree with TRBD1. V shed 0 bases and J 7 bases; nucleotides not matched to a gene: 8. The CDR3 is 15 amino acids. The V gene's germline CDR1 is GTSNPN and CDR2 SVGIG (reference sequence). This CDR3 is CAWSVRTGGMSGYTF. Here the CDR3 DNA reads TGTGCCTGGAGTGTCCGGACAGGGGGAATGAGTGGCTACACCTTC.

The rearrangement uses TRBV29-1 and TRBJ1-3, with 7 bases matching TRBD1. Germline assignment: CDR1 SQVTM and CDR2 ANQGSEA. This CDR3 is built from 13 residues. J lost 3 bases, V lost 3 bases, and 2 bases had no gene match. CDR3 residues: CSVESGGGNTIYF. CDR3 DNA sequence: TGCAGCGTTGAGTCAGGGGGTGGAAACACCATATATTTT.